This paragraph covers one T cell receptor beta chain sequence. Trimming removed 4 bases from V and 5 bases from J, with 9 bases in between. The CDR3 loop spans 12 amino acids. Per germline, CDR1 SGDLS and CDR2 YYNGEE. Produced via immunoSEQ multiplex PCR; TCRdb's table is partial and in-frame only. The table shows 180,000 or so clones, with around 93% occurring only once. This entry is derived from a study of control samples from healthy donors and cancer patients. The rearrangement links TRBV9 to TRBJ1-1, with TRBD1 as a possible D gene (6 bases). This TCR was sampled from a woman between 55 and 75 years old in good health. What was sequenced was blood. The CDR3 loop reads CASSRGGTEAFF. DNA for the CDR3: TGTGCCAGCAGCAGAGGGGGGACTGAAGCTTTCTTT.